This T cell receptor (beta chain) appears in the sequencing data of a study of T cells in Graves' hyperthyroidism and ophthalmopathy. There were TCR beta CDR3 regions amplified from RNA transcripts. With the HTBI primer set, the TCR CDR3 went through a first round of RT-PCR. Via MiXCR, TCRdb re-called the multiplex PCR reads, giving one row per CDR3 protein. Counted here are about 640,000 distinct CDR3 sequences, about a fifth occurring once; the ten biggest clones make up more than 30%. This clonotype was counted between two and nine times. The cohort's ophthalmopathy patients, a group with duration under 3 months, had a Clinical Activity Score of at least 3 and a NOSPECS grade of at least 4. CDR1 and CDR2 (germline): SGDLS, YYNGEE. Trimming took 6 bases from V and 5 from J, leaving 21 bases between them. CDR3 length equals 15 residues.

J is TRBJ2-7 and V is TRBV9, with a tentative D call TRBD2 (7 bases). The sequence was obtained from a man aged 25 to 40 with Graves' ophthalmopathy. Sequencing used blood. The CDR3 coding sequence is TGTGCCAGCACCCAGGGAGGGGGAGTGAAGGACGAGCAGTACTTC. Its protein is CASTQGGGVKDEQYF.